The rows below give T cell receptor beta chains drawn from one sample of a study of T cells in Graves' hyperthyroidism and ophthalmopathy. TCRdb reprocessed the multiplex PCR reads with MiXCR, giving one entry per CDR3 protein. Among about 640,000 distinct CDR3 sequences, around 21% were seen once, and the ten largest hold roughly 30%. Sequencing was performed on blood. The source of these receptors is a young man with Graves' ophthalmopathy. CDR3s include the opening cysteine and the closing phenylalanine or tryptophan. A D gene is named only where the DNA matches it firmly. Some rows have no size entry. The others give once, few or many, or a class for an expanded clone.

TRBV4-1	-	TRBJ2-7	TRBD2	TGCGCCAGCAGCCCAGGGACTAGCGACTACGAGCAGTACTTC	CASSPGTSDYEQYF
TRBV11-2	many	TRBJ1-1	-	TGTGCCAGCAGCTTAACAGCCTTTACCAGGACAGTGAACACTGAAGCTTTCTTT	CASSLTAFTRTVNTEAFF
TRBV12-3/TRBV12-4	-	TRBJ2-1	TRBD2	TGTGCCAGCAGTTTAAATAGTGGGGGGGGGAGGGAGTTCTTC	CASSLNSGGGREFF
TRBV4-3	few	TRBJ1-6	TRBD1	TGCGCCAGCAGCCAAGATGTGGGGACAGTGGGGTCACCCCTCCACTTT	CASSQDVGTVGSPLHF
TRBV20-1	-	TRBJ2-4	-	TGCAGTGCGGAGGGACTTCGTCGGTACTTC	CSAEGLRRYF
TRBV4-1	few	TRBJ1-5	-	TGCGCCAGCAGCCAAGCGGCCCGGAAAGAGGAGCCCCAGCATTTT	CASSQAARKEEPQHF
TRBV20-1	-	TRBJ2-5	TRBD2	TGCAGTGCTAGAGAGTATTCGGCTAGCGGGAGCATAGTCCAGGCCCAGTACTTC	CSAREYSASGSIVQAQYF
TRBV10-1	-	TRBJ2-1	TRBD2	TGCGCCAGCAGTTCCTCGACTAGCGGGAATAAAGACAATGAGCAGTTCTTC	CASSSSTSGNKDNEQFF
TRBV20-1	few	TRBJ2-7	TRBD1	TGCAGTGCTAGTCCGACGGTTGGGACAGGGGGAATCCGGGAGCAGTACTTC	CSASPTVGTGGIREQYF
TRBV15	many	TRBJ1-5	TRBD1	TGTGCCACCAGCTTGGACAGGAATCAGCCCCAGCATTTT	CATSLDRNQPQHF
TRBV10-3	-	TRBJ2-7	-	TGTGCCATCAGCGGCGGGTTGGGTTACGAGCAGTACTTC	CAISGGLGYEQYF
TRBV20-1	-	TRBJ2-5	-	TGCAGTGCTAGAGGTACGGGGGCGGCTCAAGAGACCCAGTACTTC	CSARGTGAAQETQYF
TRBV12-3/TRBV12-4	many	TRBJ1-1	TRBD1	TGTGCCAGCAGCCCGGACAGGTTGAGCACTGAAGCTTTCTTT	CASSPDRLSTEAFF
TRBV28	many	TRBJ2-5	TRBD1	TGTGCCAGCAGCCCCTCCGGGACAGGGGAAGAGACCCAGTACTTC	CASSPSGTGEETQYF
TRBV19	-	TRBJ1-2	-	TGTGCCAGTAGTATCAACTCTAGGACAAGGAACTATGGCTACACCTTC	CASSINSRTRNYGYTF
TRBV4-3	few	TRBJ2-7	TRBD1	TGCGCCAGCAGCCACCAGGGACAGGGTAGCTCCTACGAGCAGTACTTC	CASSHQGQGSSYEQYF
TRBV7-6	few	TRBJ2-5	-	TGTGCCAGCAGCACAGGGACACTCCAAGAGACCCAGTACTTC	CASSTGTLQETQYF
TRBV7-9	-	TRBJ2-2	-	TGTGCCAGCAGCTCTGAGACTCGCACCGGGGAGCTGTTTTTT	CASSSETRTGELFF
TRBV7-8	-	TRBJ2-1	TRBD2	TGTGCCAGCAGCTTAGGACTAGCGGGAGTACGAAAGGGGGATGAGCAGTTCTTC	CASSLGLAGVRKGDEQFF
TRBV5-5	-	TRBJ2-7	-	TGTGCCAGCAGCTTGCAGCGGACCCCCTACGAGCAGTACTTC	CASSLQRTPYEQYF
TRBV19	-	TRBJ1-2	TRBD1	TGTGCCAGTAGTTTCCGGGACAGGGCAAACTATGGCTACACCTTC	CASSFRDRANYGYTF
TRBV9	-	TRBJ1-4	TRBD1	TGTGCCAGCAGCGCCCAGGGGGCACTGGGGGAAAAACTGTTTTTT	CASSAQGALGEKLFF
TRBV18	few	TRBJ2-3	-	TGTGCCAGCTCACCACCGTCTACACGCACAGATACGCAGTATTTT	CASSPPSTRTDTQYF
TRBV9	-	TRBJ1-1	-	TGTGCCAGCAGCGTAGGGACAGACACTGAAGCTTTCTTT	CASSVGTDTEAFF
TRBV5-1	few	TRBJ1-5	-	TGCGCCAGCAGCTTGGTGGGACCGCCTAACAATCAGCCCCAGCATTTT	CASSLVGPPNNQPQHF
TRBV7-9	-	TRBJ2-1	TRBD2	TGTGCCAGCAGCCCGCCCGAGGCGGGAGCCGGCAATGAGCAGTTCTTC	CASSPPEAGAGNEQFF
TRBV24-1	few	TRBJ2-1	TRBD2	TGTGCCACCAGTGATTTCTCTAGCGGACACAATGAGCAGTTCTTC	CATSDFSSGHNEQFF